These 13 T cell receptor beta chains originate from one sample sequenced in a study of blood T cell repertoires in COVID-19. Produced via immunoSEQ multiplex PCR; TCRdb's table is partial and in-frame only. This sample has more than 200,000 clones; around 87% occur once, and the top ten carry about 5%. Input material: peripheral blood. These receptors came from a woman in her sixties with COVID-19, enrolled during active disease.

The rearrangement uses TRBV14 and TRBJ2-3, with 8 bases identical to TRBD2. The CDR3 runs 15 residues. V was pared by 4 bases and J by 3 bases, with 6 bases of the junction left unmatched. Looked up from germline, CDR1 is SGHDN and CDR2 is FVKESK. The CDR3 loop is CASSPSGSMTDTQYF. The DNA of the CDR3 is TGTGCCAGCAGCCCCAGCGGGAGTATGACAGATACGCAGTATTTT.

The V gene is TRBV27, the J gene TRBJ2-1, with 9 nucleotides matching TRBD2. The germline CDR1 and CDR2 sequences are MNHEY and SMNVEV (reference sequence). Trimming at V came to 1 base and at J to 8 bases, leaving 15 bases not matched to a gene. The CDR3 extends over 18 amino acids. The CDR3 region has the DNA TGTGCCAGCAGTTTATATCCAGGGCTAGCGGGAAGTATAGATGAGCAGTTCTTC. Translating gives CASSLYPGLAGSIDEQFF.

The chain's CDR3 is CASSRDSKAFF. In DNA, the CDR3 is TGTGCCAGCAGTCGGGACAGTAAAGCTTTCTTT. The V call is TRBV6-2 or TRBV6-3, the J call TRBJ1-1; TRBD1 agrees at 7 bases. This CDR3 contains 11 residues. J was trimmed by 9 bases and V by 5 bases; bases with no gene match: 3. The V gene's germline CDR1 is MNHEY and CDR2 SVGEGT.

V gene TRBV30 combines with J gene TRBJ2-6; D uncertain. Germline CDR1 reads GTSNPN; CDR2 reads SVGIG (reference sequence). The ends were cut back, 0 bases at V and 2 bases at J, with 11 bases in the middle. The CDR3 contains 16 residues. CDR3 in amino acids: CAWSVLSTPGANVLTF. For the CDR3, the DNA is TGTGCCTGGAGTGTACTCTCAACTCCTGGGGCCAACGTCCTGACTTTC. Full variable domain (remainder filled in from reference TRBV30 and TRBJ2-6): SQTIHQWPATLVQPVGSPLSLECTVEGTSNPNLYWYRQAAGRGLQLLFYSVGIGQISSEVPQNLSASRPQDRQFILSSKKLLLSDSGFYLCAWSVLSTPGANVLTFGAGSRLTVL.

The chain has TRBV4-1 and TRBJ1-6, with 10 bases that match TRBD1. V lost 3 bases and J lost 9; bases outside the gene matches: 11. CDR3 length: 17 residues. Germline CDR1 MGHRA, CDR2 YSYEKL. The CDR3 DNA reads as TGCGCCAGCAGCCACAATGGACAGGGGGACGGTGTTTCACCCCTCCACTTT. Its protein product is CASSHNGQGDGVSPLHF.

The gene calls are TRBV19 and TRBJ2-7; TRBD2 agrees at 9 bases. Trimming removed 4 bases from V and 3 bases from J; junction bases left unmatched: 10. Germline V gene lookup returns CDR1 LNHDA and CDR2 SQIVND (reference sequence). The CDR3 spans 16 residues. CDR3 nucleotides: TGTGCCAGTAGTACCCGACGCGTAGCGGGGGACTACGAGCAGTACTTC. It specifies CASSTRRVAGDYEQYF. Using reference TRBV19 and TRBJ2-7 for the parts outside the CDR3, the full variable domain is DGGITQSPKYLFRKEGQNVTLSCEQNLNHDAMYWYRQDPGQGLRLIYYSQIVNDFQKGDIAEGYSVSREKKESFPLTVTSAQKNPTAFYLCASSTRRVAGDYEQYFGPGTRLTVT.

This sequence joins TRBV6-5 and TRBJ2-2; TRBD1 is a possible D gene (6 bases). V gave up 1 base and J gave up 3 bases, with 9 bases separating them. Germline V gives CDR1 MNHEY, CDR2 SVGAGI. The CDR3 is 15 residues long. The CDR3 loop reads CASSYWRQDTGELFF. The CDR3 DNA sequence: TGTGCCAGCAGTTACTGGAGACAGGACACCGGGGAGCTGTTTTTT.

This clone was detected only a few times. This chain links TRBV6-5 with TRBJ1-2, with D uncertain. The CDR3 is made up of 13 amino acids. V was clipped by 2 bases and J by 4 bases, with 8 bases between them. Germline assignment: CDR1 MNHEY and CDR2 SVGAGI. The DNA of the CDR3 is TGTGCCAGCAGTTACGGGCAGATCTATGGCTACACCTTC. Residues: CASSYGQIYGYTF.

This chain connects TRBV27 to TRBJ1-6; 8 positions match TRBD1. Germline CDR1 MNHEY, CDR2 SMNVEV (reference sequence). This CDR3 has 16 amino acids. Germline trimming cut 6 bases from V and 10 bases from J; bases unmatched to any gene: 14. The CDR3: CASRRSWTGTGSPLHF. The CDR3 DNA is TGTGCCAGCAGACGGAGCTGGACAGGGACGGGGTCACCCCTCCACTTT.

V and J are TRBV30 and TRBJ2-3, with 9 positions matching TRBD2. The J segment lost 1 base and the V segment lost 5 bases, leaving 4 bases of the junction unmatched. CDR3 length: 14 amino acids. CDR1 is GTSNPN and CDR2 is SVGIG in the germline V gene (reference sequence). The CDR3 nucleotides read TGTGCCTGGGGAAGACTAGCGGGCACAGATACGCAGTATTTT. It yields the protein CAWGRLAGTDTQYF.

The chain uses TRBV10-2 and TRBJ1-6, with D possibly being TRBD1 (5 bases). Germline values: CDR1 WSHSY, CDR2 SAAADI. The CDR3 consists of 15 residues. Trimming took 3 bases from V and 9 from J, leaving 15 bases between them. The CDR3 is CASSDRLLRGSPLHF. CDR3 sequence (DNA): TGCGCCAGCAGTGACCGGCTCCTAAGGGGTTCACCCCTCCACTTT.

The chain is built from TRBV4-3 and TRBJ1-1; no definite D call. V was shortened by 3 bases and J by 5 bases, with 16 bases between the two germline ends. This CDR3 has 15 amino acids. The germline CDR1 and CDR2 sequences are LGHNA and YSLEER. The CDR3, as DNA: TGCGCCAGCAGCCAGCGACTACTGTTAAGGACTGAAGCTTTCTTT. Protein: CASSQRLLLRTEAFF.

The chain is built from TRBV28 and TRBJ2-1; 8 bases map to TRBD2. V was pared by 3 bases and J by 6 bases, with 7 bases of the junction left unmatched. Per germline, CDR1 MDHEN and CDR2 SYDVKM. The CDR3 totals 15 residues. The CDR3 DNA follows: TGTGCCAGCAGTTTTACGGGAGGGCCATTCAATGAGCAGTTCTTC. Translated, it gives CASSFTGGPFNEQFF.